The 31 T cell receptor beta chains below were found in one sample sequenced in a study of blood T cell repertoires in COVID-19. Using immunoSEQ multiplex PCR, the repertoire was profiled, and TCRdb retains in-frame clones only, with some absent. There are under 55,000 clones in the sample; around 78% occur only once, and around 5.2% lies in the top ten. The specimen was peripheral blood. Source of these receptors: a human donor in a cohort sampled during active COVID-19.

The chain uses TRBV6-4 and TRBJ1-2; the D is unclear. The CDR3 runs 13 residues. Trimming pared 2 bases from V and 8 bases from J, leaving 12 bases between. The germline CDR1 and CDR2 sequences are MRHNA and SNTAGT. CDR3 sequence (DNA): TGTGCCAGCAGTGACGAGGGTCTTGGAGGCTACACCTTC. Protein: CASSDEGLGGYTF.

Only a few counts were recorded for this clone. V is TRBV19 and J is TRBJ2-7, with a weak D call TRBD2 (5 bases). This CDR3 region has 17 residues. Deletions cut 0 bases from V and 5 bases from J, with 20 bases between. Per the germline V gene, CDR1 is LNHDA and CDR2 is SQIVND (reference sequence). The CDR3 nucleotides are TGTGCCAGTAGTATAGAGTTAGAGGAGAACACAGCGGACGAGCAGTACTTC. This gives the protein CASSIELEENTADEQYF. Together with reference TRBV19 and TRBJ2-7, the CDR3 gives the full variable domain: DGGITQSPKYLFRKEGQNVTLSCEQNLNHDAMYWYRQDPGQGLRLIYYSQIVNDFQKGDIAEGYSVSREKKESFPLTVTSAQKNPTAFYLCASSIELEENTADEQYFGPGTRLTVT.

The chain joins TRBV15 to TRBJ2-3; TRBD2 matches 12 bases. Per the germline V gene, CDR1 is LNHNV and CDR2 is YYDKDF (reference sequence). The CDR3 covers 16 residues. J was trimmed by 4 bases and V by 2 bases; bases with no gene match: 4. CDR3 loop: CATSRYTSGGPDTQYF. The DNA of the CDR3 is TGTGCCACCAGCAGATATACTAGCGGGGGGCCAGATACGCAGTATTTT.

The chain recombines TRBV6-2 or TRBV6-3 with TRBJ2-7; 10 bases line up with TRBD1. Germline-derived CDR1 and CDR2 are MNHEY and SVGEGT. CDR3 length equals 14 residues. V was pared by 2 bases and J by 6 bases, with 4 bases of the junction left unmatched. As DNA, the CDR3 is TGTGCCAGCAGTTACGAGACAGGGGGCGGCGAGCAGTACTTC. Protein: CASSYETGGGEQYF.

This sequence joins TRBV11-2 and TRBJ1-3; 7 positions agree with TRBD1. V trimming: 1 base; J trimming: 6 bases; junction bases outside the gene matches: 12. The germline CDR1 and CDR2 sequences are SGHAT and FQNNGV. The CDR3 is 17 residues long. The CDR3 bases are TGTGCCAGCAGCTTAGCTGTCGCCGTAGGGGGCGAAAACACCATATATTTT. Amino acids: CASSLAVAVGGENTIYF.

A few counts support this clone. The chain carries TRBV30 and TRBJ1-1; 7 bases align to TRBD1. Germline lookup yields CDR1 GTSNPN and CDR2 SVGIG (reference sequence). V was pared by 3 bases and J by 1 base, with 5 bases of the junction left unmatched. The CDR3 spans 14 residues. The CDR3 DNA follows: TGTGCCTGGAGCCGACAGGGACAGAACACTGAAGCTTTCTTT. Translation: CAWSRQGQNTEAFF.

The chain combines TRBV19 with TRBJ1-3, with 9 bases identical to TRBD1. The CDR3 extends over 17 amino acids. In germline, CDR1 is LNHDA, CDR2 SQIVND (reference sequence). With 7 bases clipped from V and 0 bases from J, the junction kept 10 bases outside the gene matches. The CDR3: CASIRTGQGISGNTIYF. DNA for the CDR3: TGTGCCAGTATCCGAACAGGACAGGGGATCTCTGGAAACACCATATATTTT.

The CDR3 DNA reads as TGTGCCACCAGTGATTCCCGCAAGGGCTTCGGGGATGAGCAGTTCTTC. Translated: CATSDSRKGFGDEQFF. The chain couples TRBV24-1 to TRBJ2-1, with a possible D match to TRBD2 (5 bases). Trimming removed 2 bases at V and 8 bases at J, with 18 bases between. CDR3 length: 16 amino acids. The germline gives CDR1 KGHDR, CDR2 SFDVKD.

The chain recombines TRBV6-1 with TRBJ2-7; D possibly corresponds to TRBD1 (5 bases). Trimming removed 2 bases from V and 5 bases from J, with 10 bases in between. The germline CDR1 and CDR2 sequences are MNHNS and SASEGT. The CDR3 consists of 13 residues. CDR3 coding DNA: TGTGCCAGCAGTGAACGCAGGGCGGACGAGCAGTACTTC. The encoded protein is CASSERRADEQYF.

Concerning this clone itself: Other DNA sequences in the same sample also yield this CDR3. This chain joins TRBV3-1 (or the pseudogene TRBV3-2) and TRBJ2-5, with D uncertain. Germline loops: CDR1 LGHDT, CDR2 YNNKEL (reference sequence). This CDR3 is built from 12 residues. With 0 bases removed from V and 4 bases from J, the gap between germline ends came to 3 bases. CDR3 loop: CASSQDLETQYF. CDR3 bases: TGTGCCAGCAGCCAAGATCTAGAGACCCAGTACTTC.

The V gene is TRBV11-2, the J gene TRBJ2-7, with 8 positions matching TRBD1. Germline loops: CDR1 SGHAT, CDR2 FQNNGV. V shed 5 bases, J shed 0 bases, and the junction held 3 bases outside the gene matches. This CDR3 comprises 14 residues. In DNA form, the CDR3 reads TGTGCCAGCAGCACCGGGACAGGCTCCTACGAGCAGTACTTC. This encodes CASSTGTGSYEQYF.

This clone has just one count. The genes are TRBV5-1 and TRBJ2-7; 11 bases fit TRBD1. There are 15 residues in the CDR3. Looked up from germline, CDR1 is SGHRS and CDR2 is YFSETQ. Trimming cost V 0 bases and J 4 bases; bases outside gene matches: 3. The CDR3 reads CASSLAGTGGYEQYF. The CDR3 DNA sequence: TGCGCCAGCAGCTTGGCCGGGACAGGGGGATACGAGCAGTACTTC.

The gene calls are TRBV7-2 and TRBJ2-3, with TRBD2 as a possible D gene (5 bases). The V gene's germline CDR1 is SGHTA and CDR2 FQGNSA. The V end lost 3 bases, the J end lost 1 base, and 8 bases lay between the germline ends. This CDR3 spans 14 amino acids. The CDR3 DNA reads TGTGCCAGCAGCTTTAGCGTCGGCACAGATACGCAGTATTTT. This codes for CASSFSVGTDTQYF. The full variable domain, in which reference TRBV7-2 and TRBJ2-3 provide the parts outside the CDR3, is GAGVSQSPSNKVTEKGKDVELRCDPISGHTALYWYRQSLGQGLEFLIYFQGNSAPDKSGLPSDRFSAERTGGSVSTLTIQRTQQEDSAVYLCASSFSVGTDTQYFGPGTRLTVL.

Here the CDR3 DNA reads TGTGCCAGCAGTCTGGGGGGGCCCAACACCGGGGAGCTGTTTTTT. This codes for CASSLGGPNTGELFF. The chain combines TRBV28 with TRBJ2-2, with D perhaps TRBD2 (7 bases). The CDR3 is made up of 15 amino acids. V lost 5 bases, J lost 2 bases, and 12 bases lay in between. The V gene's germline CDR1 is MDHEN and CDR2 SYDVKM.

This clone was seen just once. J is TRBJ1-2 and V is TRBV18, with TRBD1 matching 11 bases. Trimming cost V 0 bases and J 4 bases; bases outside gene matches: 1. The CDR3 consists of 15 residues. Germline values: CDR1 KGHSH, CDR2 LQKENI. CDR3 coding DNA: TGTGCCAGCTCACCACCGGGACAGGGGGTCTATGGCTACACCTTC. Translation gives CASSPPGQGVYGYTF.

The gene calls are TRBV7-2 and TRBJ1-5; weak D call: TRBD1 (5 bases). Trimming shortened V by 5 bases and J by 3 bases, and 14 bases separated the two germline ends. The CDR3 runs 15 residues. Germline V lookup: CDR1 SGHTA, CDR2 FQGNSA. CDR3: CASSERSGHNQPQHF. For the CDR3, the DNA is TGTGCCAGCAGCGAAAGGTCAGGGCACAATCAGCCCCAGCATTTT.

V usage is TRBV6-5 and J usage is TRBJ2-7; maybe TRBD2 (5 bases). Germline values: CDR1 MNHEY, CDR2 SVGAGI. Trimming removed 6 bases at V and 4 bases at J, with 19 bases between. The CDR3 extends over 15 amino acids. The CDR3 coding sequence is TGTGCCAGCAGCGCCGCGTACTACCCGGGGTACGAGCAGTACTTC. Translated: CASSAAYYPGYEQYF.

There are a few counts of this clone. The genes are TRBV30 and TRBJ1-2; tentative D call: TRBD1 (5 bases). CDR3 length equals 12 residues. Trimming cost V 2 bases and J 3 bases, with 7 bases left between them. The germline CDR1 and CDR2 sequences are GTSNPN and SVGIG (reference sequence). The CDR3 region has the DNA TGTGCCTGGAGTAGACAGTACTATGGCTACACCTTC. Translating it yields CAWSRQYYGYTF.

The chain links TRBV7-9 to TRBJ1-4; 8 bases agree with TRBD1. CDR1 and CDR2 (germline): SEHNR, FQNEAQ (reference sequence). This CDR3 is 16 amino acids long. V lost 2 bases, J lost 5 bases, and 7 bases stayed unmatched. Here the CDR3 reads CASSLKGTGLNEKLFF. The CDR3 nucleotides are TGTGCCAGCAGCTTAAAAGGGACAGGTCTAAATGAAAAACTGTTTTTT.

The chain combines TRBV18 with TRBJ1-4; 9 nucleotides line up with TRBD1. V was clipped by 4 bases and J by 5 bases; unmatched bases: 2. The CDR3 covers 14 residues. Germline values: CDR1 KGHSH, CDR2 LQKENI. The CDR3 DNA reads TGTGCCAGCTCACAAGGGACAGGGAATGAAAAACTGTTTTTT. Protein product: CASSQGTGNEKLFF.

This chain connects TRBV12-5 to TRBJ2-3; perhaps TRBD1 as D (6 bases). Trimming removed 3 bases at V and 8 bases at J, with 15 bases between. Germline assignment: CDR1 LGHNT and CDR2 FRNRAP. There are 14 residues in the CDR3. CDR3 loop: CASGLGPGERTQYF. In nucleotides, the CDR3 is TGTGCTAGTGGTTTAGGGCCAGGGGAACGTACGCAGTATTTT.

J is TRBJ1-1 and V is TRBV12-5; a possible D gene is TRBD1 (5 bases). The V end was cut by 2 bases, the J end by 5 bases, with 18 bases between. Looked up from germline, CDR1 is LGHNT and CDR2 is FRNRAP. The length of the CDR3 is 16 residues. The CDR3 reads CASGLTRSGGFTEAFF. For the CDR3, the DNA is TGTGCTAGTGGTTTGACCCGGAGCGGGGGGTTTACTGAAGCTTTCTTT.

The chain couples TRBV6-1 to TRBJ1-3, with 9 bases aligning to TRBD1. From germline, CDR1 is MNHNS and CDR2 SASEGT. V lost 1 base and J lost 2; bases outside the gene matches: 3. The CDR3 extends over 16 amino acids. The CDR3 DNA reads TGTGCCAGCAGTGAAGTGGGACAGGGCACTGGAAACACCATATATTTT. It is translated as CASSEVGQGTGNTIYF.

The gene calls are TRBV28 and TRBJ1-6, with 9 bases lining up with TRBD1. The J segment lost 9 bases and the V segment lost 6 bases, leaving 9 bases of the junction unmatched. Germline CDR1 MDHEN, CDR2 SYDVKM. The CDR3 length is 15 residues. The CDR3 bases are TGTGCCAGCAGACCACAGGGGGCTCGAAGTTCACCCCTCCACTTT. Amino acid sequence: CASRPQGARSSPLHF.

CDR3 in DNA: TGTGCCAGCAGTTCCCAAGGCGGACAGGGAGGGGGCTACACCTTC. Its protein is CASSSQGGQGGGYTF. This rearrangement joins TRBV27 to TRBJ1-2; 8 bases are a match to TRBD1. The CDR3 covers 15 residues. The V gene end was trimmed by 4 bases and the J gene end by 8 bases; junction bases not matched to a gene: 12. CDR1 is MNHEY and CDR2 is SMNVEV in the germline V gene (reference sequence).

This chain links TRBV6-1 with TRBJ2-7; maybe TRBD2 (6 bases). Trimming took off 4 bases at V and 6 bases at J, with 22 bases between the two ends. Germline CDR1 and CDR2: MNHNS and SASEGT. The CDR3 has 16 amino acids. CDR3 amino acids: CASSGYSGVGGTEQYF. In DNA, the CDR3 is TGTGCCAGCAGTGGTTATAGCGGAGTTGGGGGTACCGAGCAGTACTTC.

This sequence joins TRBV12-3 or TRBV12-4 and TRBJ1-2; D unresolved. The CDR3 loop spans 13 amino acids. Between the trimmed V and J ends, which lost 9 bases and 1 base, there was a span of 12 bases. The CDR3 sequence: CASRSDVNYGYTF. In DNA form, the CDR3 reads TGTGCCAGTCGGAGTGACGTTAACTATGGCTACACCTTC.

With regard to this clone: At the DNA level, this CDR3 is encoded by other sequences in the same sample as well. CDR3 sequence reads: CASRGQGYQPQHF. CDR3 DNA: TGTGCCAGCAGGGGACAGGGGTATCAGCCCCAGCATTTT. The chain is built from TRBV12-3 or TRBV12-4 and TRBJ1-5; 10 bases match TRBD1. The CDR3 runs 13 residues. V dropped 6 bases and J dropped 5; count of bases not matched to a gene: 1.

V gene TRBV6-5 combines with J gene TRBJ1-2; 7 nucleotides agree with TRBD1. V was clipped by 7 bases and J by 7 bases; unmatched bases: 9. Germline CDR1 is MNHEY and CDR2 is SVGAGI. The CDR3 is made up of 13 amino acids. CDR3: CASTERGTVGYTF. DNA for the CDR3: TGTGCCAGCACCGAACGGGGGACAGTTGGCTACACCTTC.

The CDR3 region has the DNA TGTGCCAGCAGATCTCACGGTAGCTCCTATAATTCACCCCTCCACTTT. Translated: CASRSHGSSYNSPLHF. The chain combines TRBV6-6 with TRBJ1-6; D not certain. Trimming left V 6 bases short and J 0 bases short, with 12 bases between. The CDR3 extends over 16 amino acids. Germline CDR1 MNHNY, CDR2 SVGAGI (reference sequence).

This clone was counted between two and nine times. The genes are TRBV6-5 and TRBJ2-5; perhaps TRBD1 as D (5 bases). This CDR3 spans 14 amino acids. Per the germline V gene, CDR1 is MNHEY and CDR2 is SVGAGI. V lost 7 bases to trimming and J lost 5 bases, with 17 bases between them. The DNA of the CDR3 is TGTGCCAGCATGGTAGGGGCGGTTCAGGAGACCCAGTACTTC. It is translated as CASMVGAVQETQYF.